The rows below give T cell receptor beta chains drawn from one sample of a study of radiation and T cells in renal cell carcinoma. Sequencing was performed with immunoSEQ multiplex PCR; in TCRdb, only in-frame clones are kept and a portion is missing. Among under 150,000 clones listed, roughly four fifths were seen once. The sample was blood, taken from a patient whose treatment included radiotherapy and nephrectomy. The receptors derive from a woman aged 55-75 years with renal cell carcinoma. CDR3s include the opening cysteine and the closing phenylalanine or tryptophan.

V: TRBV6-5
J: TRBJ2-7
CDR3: CASSYKTGEVYEQYF

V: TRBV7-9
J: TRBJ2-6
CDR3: CASSPRQGTFSSGANVLTF

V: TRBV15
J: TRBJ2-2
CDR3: CATSRDPWEELFF

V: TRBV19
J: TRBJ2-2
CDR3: CASTAGARTGELFF

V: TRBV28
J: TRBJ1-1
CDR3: CASSFRSGTSNTEAFF

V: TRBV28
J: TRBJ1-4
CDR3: CASSLTGASEKLFF

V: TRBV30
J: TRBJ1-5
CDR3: CAWKGSASNQPQHF

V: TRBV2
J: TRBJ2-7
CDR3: CASSGGPQLYEQYF

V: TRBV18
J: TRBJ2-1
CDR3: CASSPGAGGYNEQFF

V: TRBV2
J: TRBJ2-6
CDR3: CAGQGLAGANVLTF

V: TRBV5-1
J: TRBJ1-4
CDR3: CASSVAPTGTNEKLFF

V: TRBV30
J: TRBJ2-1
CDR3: CAWNPGLAGGLWNEQFF

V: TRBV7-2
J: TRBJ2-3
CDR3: CASSLAPSGRNTQYF

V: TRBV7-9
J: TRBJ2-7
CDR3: CASSDRTSYEQYF